This TCR beta chain was profiled in a study of T cell responses to AZD1222 COVID-19 vaccine. This table comes from immunoSEQ multiplex PCR, and its TCRdb copy is limited to in-frame clones, with some not included. This sample yields about 120,000 clones, of which 90% to 95% are seen a single time; more than 4.5% belongs to the top ten. Germline CDR1 reads LNHDA; CDR2 reads SQIVND (reference sequence). The CDR3 consists of 13 residues. V gave up 6 bases and J gave up 5 bases, with 11 bases separating them. The gene calls are TRBV19 and TRBJ1-5, with no clear D. This receptor was identified in an adult who received the AZD1222 COVID-19 vaccine. Material: peripheral blood, obtained 28 days after the second AZD1222 dose. This chain's CDR3 is CASSRTGDQPQHF. The CDR3 DNA reads as TGTGCCAGTAGCAGGACGGGAGATCAGCCCCAGCATTTT. Filled out from reference TRBV19 and TRBJ1-5, the complete variable domain reads DGGITQSPKYLFRKEGQNVTLSCEQNLNHDAMYWYRQDPGQGLRLIYYSQIVNDFQKGDIAEGYSVSREKKESFPLTVTSAQKNPTAFYLCASSRTGDQPQHFGDGTRLSIL.